The 4 T cell receptor beta chains below come from one sample, sequenced in a study of sequential checkpoint blockade in melanoma. The method was immunoSEQ multiplex PCR; TCRdb's version includes in-frame clones alone and lacks a portion of them. The sample has tens of thousands of clones, about 88% seen once; the top ten hold 22%. The sample's treatment: randomized to nivolumab then ipilimumab (arm A) or the reverse (arm B). The sequencing used CD8+ T cells sorted from blood (inferred from file names), collected from a patient given nivolumab and ipilimumab in sequence. The receptors shown here come from a human donor with melanoma.

The V gene is TRBV4-1, the J gene TRBJ2-7; D gene ambiguous. Trimming shortened V by 1 base and J by 1 base, and 17 bases separated the two germline ends. The germline gives CDR1 MGHRA, CDR2 YSYEKL. The CDR3 covers 17 residues. DNA for the CDR3: TGCGCCAGCAGCCAAGTGTCTCAGGCTTACTTTTCCTACGAGCAGTACTTC. Amino acid sequence: CASSQVSQAYFSYEQYF.

V is TRBV10-3 and J is TRBJ2-1; 8 bases fit TRBD1. V shed 6 bases, J shed 5 bases, and the junction held 12 bases outside the gene matches. The CDR3 consists of 16 residues. CDR1 and CDR2 from the germline V gene are ENHRY and SYGVKD. The CDR3 nucleotides are TGTGCCATCAGCCACGGACAGGGAAAGTCCAACAATGAGCAGTTCTTC. Protein product: CAISHGQGKSNNEQFF.

The V gene is TRBV7-9, the J gene TRBJ2-3, with TRBD1 as a possible D gene (5 bases). From germline, CDR1 is SEHNR and CDR2 FQNEAQ (reference sequence). V lost 4 bases and J 2 bases, leaving 13 bases between the germline ends. This CDR3 is 15 amino acids long. CDR3 coding DNA: TGTGCCAGCAGCTCCAGACAGAAACCCACAGATACGCAGTATTTT. Protein product: CASSSRQKPTDTQYF. The full variable domain, its missing parts supplied by reference TRBV7-9 and TRBJ2-3, is DTGVSQNPRHKITKRGQNVTFRCDPISEHNRLYWYRQTLGQGPEFLTYFQNEAQLEKSRLLSDRFSAERPKGSFSTLEIQRTEQGDSAMYLCASSSRQKPTDTQYFGPGTRLTVL.

Details on this clone: An end of the junction differs from the germline gene, which may be a read error. The chain recombines TRBV6-5 with TRBJ2-7; D is possibly TRBD1 (6 bases). CDR1 and CDR2 from the germline V gene are MNHEY and SVGAGI. There are 14 residues in the CDR3. The CDR3 nucleotides are TGTGCCAGCAGTTACCGCGACAGGATCTACGGGCAGTACTTC. Amino acids: CASSYRDRIYGQYF.